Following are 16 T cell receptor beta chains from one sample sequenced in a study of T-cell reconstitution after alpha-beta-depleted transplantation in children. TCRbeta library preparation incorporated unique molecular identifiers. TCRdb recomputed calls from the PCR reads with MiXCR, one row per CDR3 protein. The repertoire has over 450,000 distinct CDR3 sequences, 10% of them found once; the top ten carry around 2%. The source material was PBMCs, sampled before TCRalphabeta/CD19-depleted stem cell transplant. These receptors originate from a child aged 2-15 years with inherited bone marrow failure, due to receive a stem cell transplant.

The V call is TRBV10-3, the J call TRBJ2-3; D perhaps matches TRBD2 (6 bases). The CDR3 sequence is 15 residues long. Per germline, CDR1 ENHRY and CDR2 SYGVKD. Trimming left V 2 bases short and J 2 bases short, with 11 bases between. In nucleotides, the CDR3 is TGTGCCATCAGTGAGAGGCGGGAACCCACAGATACGCAGTATTTT. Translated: CAISERREPTDTQYF.

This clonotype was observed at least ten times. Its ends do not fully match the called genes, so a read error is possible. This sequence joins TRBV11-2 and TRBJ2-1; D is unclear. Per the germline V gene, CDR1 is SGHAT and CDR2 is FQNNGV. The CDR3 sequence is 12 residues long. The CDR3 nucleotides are TGTGCCAGCAGCGTAGATTACAATGAGCAGTTCTTC. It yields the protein CASSVDYNEQFF.

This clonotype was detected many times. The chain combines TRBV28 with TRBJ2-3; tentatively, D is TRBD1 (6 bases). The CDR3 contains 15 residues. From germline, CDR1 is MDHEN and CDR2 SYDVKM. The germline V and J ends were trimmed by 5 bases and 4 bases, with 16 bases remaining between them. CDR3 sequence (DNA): TGTGCCAGCAGTGCGCAAGGGGGACGTTCAGATACGCAGTATTTT. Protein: CASSAQGGRSDTQYF.

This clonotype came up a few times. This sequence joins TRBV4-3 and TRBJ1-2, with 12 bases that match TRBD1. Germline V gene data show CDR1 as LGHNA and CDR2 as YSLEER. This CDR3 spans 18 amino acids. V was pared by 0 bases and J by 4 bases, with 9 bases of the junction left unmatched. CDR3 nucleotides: TGCGCCAGCAGCCAAGATGGGTTGTGGGACAGGGGGCTCTATGGCTACACCTTC. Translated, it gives CASSQDGLWDRGLYGYTF.

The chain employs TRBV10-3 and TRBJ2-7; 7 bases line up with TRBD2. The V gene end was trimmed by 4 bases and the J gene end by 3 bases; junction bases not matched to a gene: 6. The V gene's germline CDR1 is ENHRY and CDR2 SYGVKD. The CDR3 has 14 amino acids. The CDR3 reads CAISGTRLIYEQYF. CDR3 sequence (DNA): TGTGCCATCAGTGGGACTAGACTTATCTACGAGCAGTACTTC.

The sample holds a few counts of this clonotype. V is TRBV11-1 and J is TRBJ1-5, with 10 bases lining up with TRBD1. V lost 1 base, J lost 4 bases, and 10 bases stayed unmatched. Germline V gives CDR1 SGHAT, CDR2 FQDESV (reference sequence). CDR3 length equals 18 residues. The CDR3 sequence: CASSLGSPGQGLNQPQHF. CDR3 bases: TGTGCCAGCAGCTTAGGTTCTCCGGGACAGGGGTTGAATCAGCCCCAGCATTTT.

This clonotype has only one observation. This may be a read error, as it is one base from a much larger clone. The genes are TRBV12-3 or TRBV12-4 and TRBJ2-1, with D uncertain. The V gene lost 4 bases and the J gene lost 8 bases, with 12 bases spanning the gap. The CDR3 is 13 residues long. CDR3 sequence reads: CASSYSERYEQFF. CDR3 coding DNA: TGTGCCAGCAGTTATTCGGAACGCTATGAGCAGTTCTTC.

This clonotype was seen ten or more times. Here the CDR3 reads CASSPSIGGNGYTF. The CDR3 bases are TGTGCCAGCAGCCCCTCAATAGGGGGAAACGGCTACACCTTC. This chain connects TRBV27 to TRBJ1-2, with D maybe TRBD1 (6 bases). Germline V gives CDR1 MNHEY, CDR2 SMNVEV (reference sequence). This CDR3 has 14 amino acids. Trimming shortened V by 6 bases and J by 8 bases, and 19 bases separated the two germline ends.

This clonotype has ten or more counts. The CDR3 DNA reads as TGCGCCAGCAGCTTGGCCCACGGGGCCTACGAGCAGTACTTC. It encodes CASSLAHGAYEQYF. This rearrangement joins TRBV5-1 to TRBJ2-7; D is possibly TRBD2 (5 bases). Germline-derived CDR1 and CDR2 are SGHRS and YFSETQ. The CDR3 covers 14 residues. V was clipped by 0 bases and J by 2 bases, with 9 bases between them.

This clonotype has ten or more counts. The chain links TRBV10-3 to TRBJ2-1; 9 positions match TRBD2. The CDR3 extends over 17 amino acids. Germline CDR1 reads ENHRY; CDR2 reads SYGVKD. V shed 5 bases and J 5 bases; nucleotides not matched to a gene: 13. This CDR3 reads CAISPGVGGRANNEQFF. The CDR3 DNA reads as TGTGCCATCAGTCCTGGTGTCGGCGGGAGGGCCAACAATGAGCAGTTCTTC.

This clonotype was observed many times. The CDR3, as DNA: TGTGCCAGCAGTGAGGAGGGACAGGGCAATCAGCCCCAGCATTTT. This translates into CASSEEGQGNQPQHF. V gene TRBV25-1 combines with J gene TRBJ1-5; 8 bases are shared with TRBD1. The trim removed 3 bases at V and 2 bases at J, leaving 3 bases unmatched. Germline CDR1 reads MGHDK; CDR2 reads SYGVNS. There are 15 residues in the CDR3. Full variable domain (outside the CDR3, taken from reference TRBV25-1 and TRBJ1-5): EADIYQTPRYLVIGTGKKITLECSQTMGHDKMYWYQQDPGMELHLIHYSYGVNSTEKGDLSSESTVSRIRTEHFPLTLESARPSHTSQYLCASSEEGQGNQPQHFGDGTRLSIL.

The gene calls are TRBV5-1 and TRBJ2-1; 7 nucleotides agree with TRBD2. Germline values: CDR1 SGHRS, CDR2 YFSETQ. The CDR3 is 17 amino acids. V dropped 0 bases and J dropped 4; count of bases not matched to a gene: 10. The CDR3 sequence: CASSLALAGVNYNEQFF. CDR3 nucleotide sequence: TGCGCCAGCAGCTTGGCCCTGGCGGGAGTTAATTACAATGAGCAGTTCTTC.

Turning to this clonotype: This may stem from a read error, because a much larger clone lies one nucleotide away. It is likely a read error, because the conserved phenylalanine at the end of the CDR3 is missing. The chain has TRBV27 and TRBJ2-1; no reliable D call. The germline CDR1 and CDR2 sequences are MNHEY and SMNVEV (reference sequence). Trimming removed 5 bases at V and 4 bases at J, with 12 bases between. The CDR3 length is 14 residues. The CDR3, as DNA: TGTGCCAGCAGTCCGGCAGTGGGGTACAATGAGCAGTTCTGC. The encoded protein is CASSPAVGYNEQFC.

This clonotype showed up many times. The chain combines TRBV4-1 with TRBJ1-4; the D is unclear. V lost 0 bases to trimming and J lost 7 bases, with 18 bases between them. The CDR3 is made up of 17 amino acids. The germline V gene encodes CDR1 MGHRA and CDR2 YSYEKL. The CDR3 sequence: CASSQELYREIGEKLFF. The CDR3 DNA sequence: TGCGCCAGCAGCCAAGAGTTGTACAGAGAAATTGGTGAAAAACTGTTTTTT.

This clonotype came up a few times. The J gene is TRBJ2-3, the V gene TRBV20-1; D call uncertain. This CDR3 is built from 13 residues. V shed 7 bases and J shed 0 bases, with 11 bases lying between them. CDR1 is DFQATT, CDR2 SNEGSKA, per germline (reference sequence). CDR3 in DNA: TGCAGTGTCATATACTCTAGCACAGATACGCAGTATTTT. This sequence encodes CSVIYSSTDTQYF.

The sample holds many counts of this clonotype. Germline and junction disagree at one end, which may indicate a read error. Here the CDR3 reads CASSQDSSGVYEQYF. The DNA for the CDR3 is TGCGCCAGCAGCCAAGATTCATCGGGAGTCTACGAGCAGTACTTC. V and J are TRBV7-2 and TRBJ2-7; perhaps TRBD2 as D (6 bases). Germline CDR1 reads SGHTA; CDR2 reads FQGNSA. The CDR3 is made up of 15 amino acids. The complete variable domain, with remaining parts taken from reference TRBV7-2 and TRBJ2-7, reads GAGVSQSPSNKVTEKGKDVELRCDPISGHTALYWYRQSLGQGLEFLIYFQGNSAPDKSGLPSDRFSAERTGGSVSTLTIQRTQQEDSAVYLCASSQDSSGVYEQYFGPGTRLTVT.